Each of the 32 T cell receptor beta chains below was sequenced from the same sample in a study of blood T cell repertoires in COVID-19. Data came from immunoSEQ multiplex PCR; TCRdb stores just in-frame clones and leaves some out. The data contain about 100,000 clones, 80% of them singletons. Sequencing used peripheral blood. The receptors were sampled from a man between 65 and 85 years old with active or convalescent COVID-19.

The genes are TRBV11-2 and TRBJ1-6, with D possibly TRBD1 on 6 matching bases. V lost 3 bases and J 10 bases, leaving 13 bases between the germline ends. CDR1 is SGHAT, CDR2 FQNNGV, per germline. The CDR3 loop spans 14 amino acids. The CDR3 reads CASSFLQGGSPLHF. CDR3 DNA sequence: TGTGCCAGCAGCTTTCTACAGGGTGGCTCACCCCTCCACTTT.

The DNA for the CDR3 is TGTGCCAGCAGCGTGGGGGGGCATGGGGCCAACGTCCTGACTTTC. Its protein product is CASSVGGHGANVLTF. The chain uses TRBV2 and TRBJ2-6, with TRBD2 as a possible D gene (7 bases). V shed 6 bases and J shed 3 bases, with 12 bases lying between them. The CDR3 runs to 15 residues. CDR1 is SNHLY and CDR2 is FYNNEI in the germline V gene.

The chain carries TRBV12-5 and TRBJ1-6; 10 bases are a match to TRBD1. The length of the CDR3 is 16 residues. Trimming took 5 bases from V and 6 from J; bases not matched to a gene: 7. The V gene's germline CDR1 is LGHNT and CDR2 FRNRAP. This CDR3 reads CASGPGTGEFNSPLHF. CDR3 sequence (DNA): TGTGCTAGTGGTCCGGGGACAGGGGAGTTTAATTCACCCCTCCACTTT.

This clone was picked up many times. V is TRBV28 and J is TRBJ1-5; no reliable D call. The CDR3 extends over 15 amino acids. The germline V and J ends were trimmed by 10 bases and 7 bases, with 23 bases remaining between them. Germline assignment: CDR1 MDHEN and CDR2 SYDVKM. CDR3: CATQPLPTDWQPQHF. Here the CDR3 DNA reads TGTGCCACCCAACCTCTACCGACCGACTGGCAGCCCCAGCATTTT.

This chain links TRBV19 with TRBJ2-3; 10 bases are a match to TRBD2. CDR3 length: 16 residues. The trim removed 5 bases at V and 1 base at J, leaving 6 bases unmatched. The germline V gene encodes CDR1 LNHDA and CDR2 SQIVND (reference sequence). The chain's CDR3 is CASSVLAGEGTDTQYF. As DNA, the CDR3 is TGTGCCAGTAGTGTCCTAGCGGGAGAGGGCACAGATACGCAGTATTTT.

The chain is built from TRBV7-2 and TRBJ2-7; D ambiguous. V lost 3 bases and J 1 base, leaving 7 bases between the germline ends. This CDR3 is built from 13 residues. Germline loops: CDR1 SGHTA, CDR2 FQGNSA. This CDR3 reads CASSFGFSYEQYF. In DNA, the CDR3 is TGTGCCAGCAGCTTCGGGTTTTCCTACGAGCAGTACTTC.

The table lists this clone with a count of one. The chain employs TRBV6-1 and TRBJ2-1, with 11 positions matching TRBD2. V trimming: 4 bases; J trimming: 4 bases; junction bases outside the gene matches: 6. Germline CDR1 MNHNS, CDR2 SASEGT. The CDR3 loop spans 16 amino acids. CDR3 sequence (DNA): TGTGCCAGCAGTGCCGAACTAGCGGGAGAGTACAATGAGCAGTTCTTC. Protein: CASSAELAGEYNEQFF.

This clone was found many times. This rearrangement joins TRBV5-1 to TRBJ2-3, with D perhaps TRBD2 (6 bases). Trimming left V 3 bases short and J 6 bases short, with 14 bases between. Germline CDR1 is SGHRS and CDR2 is YFSETQ. This CDR3 is 14 amino acids long. The CDR3 spells CASSYSGSGDTQYF. In nucleotides, the CDR3 is TGCGCCAGCAGCTATAGCGGTTCAGGGGATACGCAGTATTTT.

This chain uses TRBV9 with TRBJ2-1; 9 nucleotides match TRBD2. Germline V gene sequence: CDR1 SGDLS, CDR2 YYNGEE. The V gene end was trimmed by 3 bases and the J gene end by 8 bases; junction bases not matched to a gene: 9. The CDR3 contains 15 residues. The CDR3 sequence: CASSGSGGFLDEQFF. The DNA for the CDR3 is TGTGCCAGCAGCGGTAGCGGGGGCTTCTTGGATGAGCAGTTCTTC.

This chain joins TRBV4-3 and TRBJ2-3; 7 positions match TRBD2. The germline CDR1 and CDR2 sequences are LGHNA and YSLEER. CDR3 size: 15 residues. The junction had 6 bases not matched to a gene; V was cut back by 0 bases and J by 6 bases. The CDR3 region is CASSQESGDADTQYF. The CDR3 nucleotides are TGCGCCAGCAGCCAAGAAAGCGGGGATGCGGATACGCAGTATTTT.

This clone was detected once. The chain uses TRBV5-1 and TRBJ2-5; 9 bases match TRBD2. The CDR3 length is 15 residues. The junction had 4 bases not matched to a gene; V was cut back by 2 bases and J by 2 bases. Germline V gives CDR1 SGHRS, CDR2 YFSETQ. This chain's CDR3 is CASSFSGGTQETQYF. The CDR3 DNA sequence: TGCGCCAGCAGCTTTAGCGGGGGAACTCAAGAGACCCAGTACTTC.

The rearrangement links TRBV5-1 to TRBJ2-1, with D uncertain. V dropped 0 bases and J dropped 9 bases, with 7 bases sitting between them. Germline CDR1 is SGHRS and CDR2 is YFSETQ. There are 12 residues in the CDR3. The CDR3 loop reads CASSLGRGEQFF. DNA for the CDR3: TGCGCCAGCAGCTTGGGTCGCGGTGAGCAGTTCTTC.

V is TRBV3-1 (or the pseudogene TRBV3-2) and J is TRBJ1-6, with 8 bases identical to TRBD1. V shed 6 bases and J 7 bases; nucleotides not matched to a gene: 5. The CDR3 contains 14 residues. CDR1 LGHDT and CDR2 YNNKEL come from the germline V gene (reference sequence). The CDR3 spells CASSQGARNSPLHF. The CDR3 nucleotides are TGTGCCAGCAGTCAGGGGGCGAGGAATTCACCCCTCCACTTT.

V is TRBV7-6 and J is TRBJ2-7; no clear D gene. CDR1 is SGHVS and CDR2 is FNYEAQ in the germline V gene. The V and J ends lost 3 bases and 2 bases respectively, with 11 bases between them. This CDR3 region has 14 residues. The CDR3 bases are TGTGCCAGCAGCTTGAGTGCAAGCCCCTACGAGCAGTACTTC. It yields the protein CASSLSASPYEQYF.

J is TRBJ2-1 and V is TRBV4-3, with 12 bases lining up with TRBD1. Germline V gives CDR1 LGHNA, CDR2 YSLEER. The junction had 7 bases not matched to a gene; V was cut back by 4 bases and J by 9 bases. This CDR3 has 15 residues. CDR3 in DNA: TGCGCCAGCAGCCGGGGGGGACAGGGGGCTGGTGAGCAGTTCTTC. Protein sequence: CASSRGGQGAGEQFF.

The chain is built from TRBV28 and TRBJ1-1, with D unresolved. The CDR3 is 14 residues long. V was clipped by 2 bases and J by 1 base, with 8 bases between them. CDR1 and CDR2 from the germline V gene are MDHEN and SYDVKM. The CDR3 region is CASSLPVRNTEAFF. CDR3 nucleotides: TGTGCCAGCAGTTTACCAGTCAGGAACACTGAAGCTTTCTTT.

This clone was detected many times. The chain links TRBV27 to TRBJ2-7; D is ambiguous. V shed 9 bases and J shed 6 bases, with 18 bases lying between them. CDR3 length equals 13 residues. The germline gives CDR1 MNHEY, CDR2 SMNVEV (reference sequence). The CDR3 loop is CASSPTVAGEQYF. CDR3 nucleotide sequence: TGTGCCAGTTCCCCAACAGTTGCAGGCGAGCAGTACTTC.

The chain recombines TRBV18 with TRBJ1-5; 9 positions agree with TRBD1. Germline CDR1 KGHSH, CDR2 LQKENI. V trimming: 3 bases; J trimming: 5 bases; junction bases outside the gene matches: 5. The length of the CDR3 is 15 residues. As DNA, the CDR3 is TGTGCCAGCTCACCTCCGGGACAGGGCTATCAGCCCCAGCATTTT. Translated: CASSPPGQGYQPQHF.

The V call is TRBV2, the J call TRBJ1-1; D is unclear. The CDR3 length is 11 residues. V was trimmed by 3 bases and J by 7 bases, leaving 6 bases between them. From germline, CDR1 is SNHLY and CDR2 FYNNEI. This CDR3 reads CASSDVDEAFF. The CDR3 DNA reads TGTGCCAGCAGTGATGTAGATGAAGCTTTCTTT. Combining the CDR3 with reference TRBV2 and TRBJ1-1 gives the whole variable domain EPEVTQTPSHQVTQMGQEVILRCVPISNHLYFYWYRQILGQKVEFLVSFYNNEISEKSEIFDDQFSVERPDGSNFTLKIRSTKLEDSAMYFCASSDVDEAFFGQGTRLTVV.

This clone was seen repeatedly, ten times or more. The rearrangement joins TRBV2 to TRBJ2-7, with D possibly matching TRBD1 (6 bases). The V gene lost 6 bases and the J gene lost 7 bases, with 19 bases spanning the gap. The CDR3 sequence is 14 residues long. Per the germline V gene, CDR1 is SNHLY and CDR2 is FYNNEI. In nucleotides, the CDR3 is TGTGCCAGCAGAGCCCGGGACACGTCTGAAGAGCAGTACTTC. It specifies CASRARDTSEEQYF.

The CDR3, as DNA: TGCAGTGCTAGTGCTGGGATCGGGGTTCGCACTGAAGCTTTCTTT. It translates to CSASAGIGVRTEAFF. This chain joins TRBV20-1 and TRBJ1-1, with unresolved D. Germline-derived CDR1 and CDR2 are DFQATT and SNEGSKA (reference sequence). Trimming took 3 bases from V and 4 from J, leaving 18 bases between them. The CDR3 spans 15 residues.

The chain is built from TRBV29-1 and TRBJ2-2; 7 bases line up with TRBD1. V dropped 7 bases and J dropped 0; count of bases not matched to a gene: 8. This CDR3 region has 15 residues. CDR1 is SQVTM and CDR2 is ANQGSEA in the germline V gene. Here the CDR3 reads CSAKTGTANTGELFF. CDR3 nucleotides: TGCAGCGCCAAGACAGGGACCGCGAACACCGGGGAGCTGTTTTTT.

This clone was found once. The chain couples TRBV3-1 (or the pseudogene TRBV3-2) to TRBJ2-6; D gene ambiguous. In germline, CDR1 is LGHDT, CDR2 YNNKEL (reference sequence). This CDR3 is 13 amino acids long. Trimming left V 4 bases short and J 4 bases short, with 5 bases between. The CDR3 region is CASSPPGANVLTF. As DNA, the CDR3 is TGTGCCAGCAGCCCCCCAGGGGCCAACGTCCTGACTTTC.

CDR3 in DNA: TGTGCCACCAGTGACCCCCCTAGCGACAGAGGGAGTTTAGGCTACACCTTC. It encodes CATSDPPSDRGSLGYTF. The chain carries TRBV24-1 and TRBJ1-2; tentatively, D is TRBD1 (5 bases). Germline assignment: CDR1 KGHDR and CDR2 SFDVKD. The V and J ends lost 4 bases and 8 bases respectively, with 25 bases between them. CDR3 size: 17 residues.

The chain employs TRBV13 and TRBJ1-5; a possible D gene is TRBD1 (5 bases). This CDR3 comprises 14 residues. V gave up 4 bases and J gave up 1 base, with 8 bases separating them. Germline CDR1 and CDR2: PRHDT and FYEKMQ (reference sequence). The CDR3 DNA sequence: TGTGCCAGCAGCTACAGGCGCAGCAATCAGCCCCAGCATTTT. Protein sequence: CASSYRRSNQPQHF. Variable domain in full (rest from reference TRBV13 and TRBJ1-5): AAGVIQSPRHLIKEKRETATLKCYPIPRHDTVYWYQQGPGQDPQFLISFYEKMQSDKGSIPDRFSAQQFSDYHSELNMSSLELGDSALYFCASSYRRSNQPQHFGDGTRLSIL.

A note on this clone: The junction differs from germline at one of its ends, possibly a read error. V usage is TRBV30 and J usage is TRBJ1-4, with D perhaps TRBD1 (6 bases). Germline V CDR1 and CDR2: GTSNPN, SVGIG (reference sequence). The CDR3 is made up of 14 amino acids. The CDR3 DNA reads as TGTGCCTGGCGCCCCAGGGGCTCTAAGGAAAAACTGTTTTTT. It encodes CAWRPRGSKEKLFF.

J is TRBJ2-2 and V is TRBV5-1; 7 bases fit TRBD1. The CDR3 covers 16 residues. The junction had 2 bases not matched to a gene; V was cut back by 0 bases and J by 0 bases. Looked up from germline, CDR1 is SGHRS and CDR2 is YFSETQ. The CDR3 here is CASSLGGTANTGELFF. DNA for the CDR3: TGCGCCAGCAGCTTGGGGGGGACAGCGAACACCGGGGAGCTGTTTTTT.

J is TRBJ1-1 and V is TRBV7-9; the D is unclear. This CDR3 spans 13 amino acids. V lost 1 base to trimming and J lost 6 bases, with 9 bases between them. The germline V gene encodes CDR1 SEHNR and CDR2 FQNEAQ (reference sequence). CDR3 sequence (DNA): TGTGCCAGCAGCTTAGAAACAGCATCTGAAGCTTTCTTT. As protein: CASSLETASEAFF.

The chain has TRBV29-1 and TRBJ1-5; D is possibly TRBD1 (5 bases). The V end was cut by 6 bases, the J end by 3 bases, with 12 bases between. The CDR3 contains 13 residues. Germline CDR1 SQVTM, CDR2 ANQGSEA. In DNA, the CDR3 is TGCAGCGTGCGGACACCCGACAATCAGCCCCAGCATTTT. Protein sequence: CSVRTPDNQPQHF.

J is TRBJ2-7 and V is TRBV30, with a possible D match to TRBD2 (5 bases). Trimming stripped 1 base from V and 0 bases from J, with 13 bases between. This CDR3 has 15 amino acids. CDR1 and CDR2 from the germline V gene are GTSNPN and SVGIG (reference sequence). The CDR3 here is CAWSDSGRSSYEQYF. CDR3 coding DNA: TGTGCCTGGAGTGACAGCGGAAGGAGCTCCTACGAGCAGTACTTC.

The chain joins TRBV7-9 to TRBJ1-1; D remains unclear. Germline loops: CDR1 SEHNR, CDR2 FQNEAQ (reference sequence). The CDR3 is made up of 15 amino acids. V shed 6 bases and J shed 2 bases, with 16 bases lying between them. The CDR3 sequence: CASSYNNRGNTEAFF. CDR3 DNA sequence: TGTGCCAGCAGTTACAACAATCGGGGAAACACTGAAGCTTTCTTT.

The chain is built from TRBV4-3 and TRBJ2-6; 7 nucleotides align to TRBD1. The V gene end was trimmed by 4 bases and the J gene end by 0 bases; junction bases not matched to a gene: 6. CDR1 LGHNA and CDR2 YSLEER come from the germline V gene. The CDR3 has 17 residues. CDR3 region: CASSPGGPGSGANVLTF. CDR3 bases: TGCGCCAGCAGCCCAGGGGGTCCGGGCTCTGGGGCCAACGTCCTGACTTTC.